This TCR beta chain was identified in a study of T cells in Graves' hyperthyroidism and ophthalmopathy. RNA transcripts gave rise to amplified TCR beta CDR3 regions. With the HTBI primer set, the TCR CDR3 went through a first round of RT-PCR. TCRdb reprocessed the multiplex PCR reads with MiXCR, giving one entry per CDR3 protein. This table holds 300,000 to 400,000 distinct CDR3 sequences, about 21% found once. This CDR3 spans 14 amino acids. With 7 bases removed from V and 6 bases from J, the gap between germline ends came to 13 bases. Per germline, CDR1 MDHEN and CDR2 SYDVKM. The sequence was obtained from a woman aged 50 to 60 with Graves' hyperthyroidism. The V gene is TRBV28, the J gene TRBJ1-6, with a possible D match to TRBD1 (6 bases). Sequences were obtained from blood. The CDR3 DNA reads TGTGCCAGCACCCCAGGGGATGGTAATTCACCCCTCCACTTT. Protein: CASTPGDGNSPLHF.